The 3 T cell receptor beta chains presented below share a single source sample, sequenced in a study of T cells in Graves' hyperthyroidism and ophthalmopathy. There were TCR beta CDR3 regions amplified from RNA transcripts. HTBI primers were used for first-round RT-PCR of the TCR CDR3. TCRdb called the multiplex PCR reads again in MiXCR, with one record for every CDR3 protein. The profile shows under 250,000 distinct CDR3 sequences, approximately 16% of them singletons. What was sequenced was blood. The receptor source for this set is a woman aged 45 to 65 with Graves' hyperthyroidism.

This clonotype was seen many times. The chain employs TRBV3-1 and TRBJ2-7; TRBD1 might be the D (6 bases). CDR1 is LGHDT, CDR2 YNNKEL, per germline (reference sequence). There are 17 residues in the CDR3. The V and J ends lost 2 bases and 2 bases respectively, with 19 bases between them. CDR3 nucleotides: TGTGCCAGCAGCCAATTATCCTGGACAGCATCGCCCTACGAGCAGTACTTC. This translates into CASSQLSWTASPYEQYF.

For this clonotype: Possible read error: a much larger clone is one base away. The rearrangement uses TRBV6-2 or TRBV6-3 and TRBJ1-5; D might be TRBD1 (5 bases). The CDR3 covers 12 residues. Germline V gene sequence: CDR1 MNHEY, CDR2 SVGEGT. CDR3 region: CASRDTNRPQHF. The CDR3 DNA is TGTGCCAGCAGGGACACTAATCGGCCCCAGCATTTT.

This clonotype was seen more than once but under ten times. CDR3: CSVDTGASTDTQYF. In DNA, the CDR3 is TGCAGCGTTGATACGGGGGCGAGCACAGATACGCAGTATTTT. The chain combines TRBV29-1 with TRBJ2-3; D might be TRBD1 or TRBD2, each matching 6 bases. The ends were cut back, 3 bases at V and 0 bases at J, with 10 bases in the middle. CDR1 is SQVTM, CDR2 ANQGSEA, per germline. This CDR3 is 14 amino acids long.